These 16 T cell receptor beta chains were all obtained from the same sample, sequenced in a study of T cells in localized non-small cell lung cancer. The method was immunoSEQ multiplex PCR; TCRdb's version includes in-frame clones alone and lacks a portion of them. In the table there are fewer than 40,000 clones, about nine tenths of which are singletons. This specimen was peripheral blood mononuclear cells, taken before any cancer treatment. These receptors originate from a man between 40 and 70 years old with stage III lung adenocarcinoma.

The rearrangement uses TRBV7-2 and TRBJ2-3; TRBD1 matches 7 bases. From germline, CDR1 is SGHTA and CDR2 FQGNSA. The CDR3 has 15 residues. Losses at the gene ends were 1 base for V and 4 bases for J; bases not matched to a gene: 5. CDR3 bases: TGTGCCAGCAGCTTAGGAGACAGGGCACCAGATACGCAGTATTTT. It specifies CASSLGDRAPDTQYF.

The V call is TRBV27, the J call TRBJ2-1, with 9 positions matching TRBD1. V gave up 3 bases and J gave up 6 bases; unmatched junction bases: 6. The CDR3 has 15 residues. Germline CDR1 and CDR2: MNHEY and SMNVEV (reference sequence). This chain's CDR3 is CASSFEGQGFNEQFF. The CDR3 region has the DNA TGTGCCAGCAGTTTTGAGGGACAGGGCTTCAATGAGCAGTTCTTC.

The CDR3 here is CASSRRTGNTGELFF. The CDR3 DNA is TGTGCCAGCTCGCGACGGACAGGGAACACCGGGGAGCTGTTTTTT. The chain joins TRBV18 to TRBJ2-2, with 7 bases matching TRBD1. V lost 6 bases and J lost 1; bases outside the gene matches: 5. CDR1 KGHSH and CDR2 LQKENI come from the germline V gene. This CDR3 comprises 15 residues.

This clone was found a few times. The J gene is TRBJ1-4, the V gene TRBV19, with 7 nucleotides matching TRBD1. The germline CDR1 and CDR2 sequences are LNHDA and SQIVND (reference sequence). The CDR3 spans 17 residues. V gave up 1 base and J gave up 0 bases; unmatched junction bases: 5. The CDR3 here is CASSIGTGDPTNEKLFF. The CDR3, as DNA: TGTGCCAGTAGTATAGGGACAGGAGATCCAACTAATGAAAAACTGTTTTTT.

J is TRBJ1-2 and V is TRBV2; possibly TRBD1 for D (6 bases). Per germline, CDR1 SNHLY and CDR2 FYNNEI. The CDR3 spans 14 residues. V was clipped by 6 bases and J by 7 bases, with 18 bases between them. In DNA form, the CDR3 reads TGTGCCAGCAGCGGTCGTTCGGGGGCGGCTGGCTACACCTTC. Translation: CASSGRSGAAGYTF.

The gene calls are TRBV5-1 and TRBJ2-3; 7 nucleotides align to TRBD2. V was pared by 7 bases and J by 1 base, with 6 bases of the junction left unmatched. The CDR3 spans 14 residues. In germline, CDR1 is SGHRS, CDR2 YFSETQ. CDR3 coding DNA: TGCGCCAGCTGCCGCACTAGCGGCACAGATACGCAGTATTTT. Protein: CASCRTSGTDTQYF.

The count of this clone is one. J is TRBJ2-5 and V is TRBV7-6; 7 nucleotides match TRBD1. V gave up 6 bases and J gave up 4 bases; unmatched junction bases: 8. CDR3 length: 14 residues. CDR1 SGHVS and CDR2 FNYEAQ come from the germline V gene. Written as DNA, the CDR3 is TGTGCCAGCAGGATGGACAGGCACGCAGAGACCCAGTACTTC. This sequence encodes CASRMDRHAETQYF.

This chain joins TRBV6-5 and TRBJ1-4, with a possible D match to TRBD1 (5 bases). V was trimmed by 6 bases and J by 6 bases, leaving 11 bases between them. Germline-derived CDR1 and CDR2 are MNHEY and SVGAGI. There are 13 residues in the CDR3. The CDR3 loop reads CASRFDRDEKLFF. The CDR3 nucleotides read TGTGCCAGCAGGTTCGACAGAGATGAAAAACTGTTTTTT.

CDR3 loop: CASSVGVGTMQFF. The DNA for the CDR3 is TGTGCCAGCAGCGTAGGGGTCGGGACGATGCAGTTCTTC. V usage is TRBV9 and J usage is TRBJ2-1; D tentatively fits TRBD1 or TRBD2 (5 bases each). Germline lookup yields CDR1 SGDLS and CDR2 YYNGEE. The V end was cut by 0 bases, the J end by 12 bases, with 13 bases between. The CDR3 consists of 13 residues.

This chain links TRBV7-8 with TRBJ2-7, with D possibly being TRBD2 (6 bases). This CDR3 is built from 16 residues. CDR1 is SGHVS, CDR2 FQNEAQ, per germline. Trimming cost V 5 bases and J 4 bases, with 21 bases left between them. CDR3 coding DNA: TGTGCCAGCAGCCCGTTAGAACTTGGGGCGGGATACGAGCAGTACTTC. Its protein is CASSPLELGAGYEQYF.

The chain links TRBV5-1 to TRBJ2-1; 11 nucleotides match TRBD2. The CDR3 consists of 16 residues. The trim removed 3 bases at V and 3 bases at J, leaving 5 bases unmatched. Looked up from germline, CDR1 is SGHRS and CDR2 is YFSETQ. The chain's CDR3 is CASSSNLAGGYNEQFF. The DNA of the CDR3 is TGCGCCAGCAGCTCAAACCTAGCGGGGGGCTACAATGAGCAGTTCTTC. The full variable domain, in which reference TRBV5-1 and TRBJ2-1 provide the parts outside the CDR3, is KAGVTQTPRYLIKTRGQQVTLSCSPISGHRSVSWYQQTPGQGLQFLFEYFSETQRNKGNFPGRFSGRQFSNSRSEMNVSTLELGDSALYLCASSSNLAGGYNEQFFGPGTRLTVL.

The V call is TRBV7-8, the J call TRBJ2-7; D might be TRBD1 (5 bases). Germline loops: CDR1 SGHVS, CDR2 FQNEAQ. The germline V and J ends were trimmed by 0 bases and 1 base, with 10 bases remaining between them. CDR3 size: 15 residues. CDR3 sequence: CASSLASGYSYEQYF. As DNA, the CDR3 is TGTGCCAGCAGCTTAGCGTCAGGGTATTCCTACGAGCAGTACTTC.

This CDR3 is CASSFQTGNTGELFF. DNA of the CDR3: TGTGCCAGCAGCTTCCAGACAGGAAACACCGGGGAGCTGTTTTTT. This chain uses TRBV11-3 with TRBJ2-2, with D possibly TRBD1 on 6 matching bases. Germline lookup yields CDR1 SGHNT and CDR2 YENEEA. V lost 3 bases and J lost 2, with 10 bases in between. The CDR3 covers 15 residues.

This clone was picked up a small number of times. This chain joins TRBV18 and TRBJ2-1, with TRBD2 matching 11 bases. CDR1 is KGHSH and CDR2 is LQKENI in the germline V gene. The CDR3 sequence is 20 residues long. The ends lost 0 bases at V and 0 bases at J; junction bases unmatched: 10. In DNA form, the CDR3 reads TGTGCCAGCTCACCACCTTCAGGACTAGCGGGCTACGGCTCCTACAATGAGCAGTTCTTC. This sequence encodes CASSPPSGLAGYGSYNEQFF.

The chain joins TRBV7-8 to TRBJ1-2, with D maybe TRBD1 (6 bases). The V gene lost 5 bases and the J gene lost 2 bases, with 9 bases spanning the gap. This CDR3 spans 13 amino acids. The germline gives CDR1 SGHVS, CDR2 FQNEAQ. The CDR3, as DNA: TGTGCCAGCAGCCCGGACAGAAACTATGGCTACACCTTC. It translates to CASSPDRNYGYTF.

V is TRBV4-1 and J is TRBJ1-2; no firm D call. CDR3 length: 14 residues. CDR1 and CDR2 (germline): MGHRA, YSYEKL. The V end was cut by 0 bases, the J end by 6 bases, with 11 bases between. In nucleotides, the CDR3 is TGCGCCAGCAGCCAAGATGGCAGGTCCCATGGCTACACCTTC. Its protein is CASSQDGRSHGYTF.